The clone carrying this T cell receptor beta chain is large (0.1 to 1%) in the sample. Its antigen is still unknown. As for time point: sample taken at primary tumor resection. 72 TRACERx patients with early, untreated non-small cell lung cancer donated samples. This entry comes from a study of spatial heterogeneity in lung cancer. The study's findings and limits: Mutation counts in tumors were tracked by counts of expanded intratumoral alpha and beta TCRs.

TCRdb analysed the 5' RACE reads with MiXCR anew, one entry per CDR3 protein. The sample shows over a thousand distinct CDR3 sequences, 20% to 30% of them seen only once. CDR3 length: 13 residues. Germline loops: CDR1 DFQATT, CDR2 SNEGSKA (reference sequence). V lost 5 bases to trimming and J lost 4 bases, with 12 bases between them. The sample here was lung tumor tissue, taken at surgery. This sequence was found in a male donor with early-stage non-small cell lung cancer. The J gene is TRBJ1-5, the V gene TRBV20-1; D call uncertain. In DNA, the CDR3 is TGCAGTGCTGGGGAGGCGCAAAATCAGCCCCAGCATTTT. Residues: CSAGEAQNQPQHF.